These 8 T cell receptor beta chains were all obtained from the same sample, sequenced in a study of siplizumab effects on memory and regulatory T cells (dated by TCRdb to the late 2010s). The library was produced with the immunoSEQ multiplex PCR assay. The source is immuneACCESS, and TCRdb retained only in-frame sequences with V and J called. Part of the clones is not carried over; for the studies checked, unresolved V genes explain less than half of this, and the remainder is unexplained. The table for this sample lists fewer than 120,000 clones; just under 95% of them were counted only once. The ten largest clones capture around 1.3% of the sample. The sequenced sample was CD4+ T cells sorted from blood. These receptors all come from a human donor in good health.

The V gene is TRBV9, the J gene TRBJ2-2, with 12 bases fitting TRBD2. The V and J ends lost 5 bases and 8 bases, in that order; junction bases with no gene match: 4. This CDR3 has 14 residues. CDR1 SGDLS and CDR2 YYNGEE come from the germline V gene. CDR3 in DNA: TGTGCCAGCAGTTTAGGACTAGCGGGAGGGGAGCTGTTTTTT. It is translated as CASSLGLAGGELFF.

The genes are TRBV18 and TRBJ2-3; 11 nucleotides match TRBD2. Germline V gene lookup returns CDR1 KGHSH and CDR2 LQKENI. This CDR3 is 16 amino acids long. V lost 6 bases, J lost 6 bases, and 11 bases stayed unmatched. The CDR3 DNA reads TGTGCCAGCTCGCGCGGGACTAGCGGCCTCCGGGATACGCAGTATTTT. Its protein is CASSRGTSGLRDTQYF.

The chain couples TRBV19 to TRBJ1-6; 8 bases map to TRBD1. Germline V gene data show CDR1 as LNHDA and CDR2 as SQIVND (reference sequence). J gave up 6 bases and V 5 bases, and 6 bases lay outside the gene matches. The CDR3 length is 15 residues. CDR3 protein: CASSPQGASNSPLHF. CDR3 bases: TGTGCCAGTAGTCCGCAGGGGGCGAGTAATTCACCCCTCCACTTT.

This clone appeared once. This chain links TRBV11-3 with TRBJ2-4; D ambiguous. Trimming left V 5 bases short and J 8 bases short, with 13 bases between. Germline V gene lookup returns CDR1 SGHNT and CDR2 YENEEA. The length of the CDR3 is 13 residues. CDR3: CASSLGRADIQYF. The CDR3 coding sequence is TGTGCCAGCAGCCTGGGAAGGGCGGACATTCAGTACTTC.

The chain employs TRBV7-9 and TRBJ2-3; 9 nucleotides agree with TRBD2. The CDR3 is made up of 16 amino acids. Germline values: CDR1 SEHNR, CDR2 FQNEAQ (reference sequence). Losses at the gene ends were 5 bases for V and 2 bases for J; bases not matched to a gene: 8. The CDR3 DNA is TGTGCCAGCAGCGCTCTCTTAGCGGGAGACACAGATACGCAGTATTTT. Translating gives CASSALLAGDTDTQYF.

This clone has a handful of counts. Distinct nucleotide sequences in the sample also encode this CDR3. V is TRBV18 and J is TRBJ1-1, with a tentative D call TRBD1 (5 bases). The CDR3 is 13 residues long. Trimming cost V 5 bases and J 4 bases, with 11 bases left between them. In germline, CDR1 is KGHSH, CDR2 LQKENI. The CDR3 protein is CASSLVGGTEAFF. The CDR3 region has the DNA TGTGCCAGCTCATTAGTGGGGGGCACTGAAGCTTTCTTT. The entire variable domain, with the rest obtained from reference TRBV18 and TRBJ1-1, is as follows: NAGVMQNPRHLVRRRGQEARLRCSPMKGHSHVYWYRQLPEEGLKFMVYLQKENIIDESGMPKERFSAEFPKEGPSILRIQQVVRGDSAAYFCASSLVGGTEAFFGQGTRLTVV.

The chain recombines TRBV6-4 with TRBJ2-6; D uncertain. V dropped 7 bases and J dropped 0 bases, with 7 bases sitting between them. This CDR3 contains 14 residues. Germline loops: CDR1 MRHNA, CDR2 SNTAGT. CDR3 in amino acids: CASKWDSGANVLTF. The CDR3 coding sequence is TGTGCCAGCAAATGGGACTCTGGGGCCAACGTCCTGACTTTC.

The V and J genes are TRBV2 and TRBJ1-5; D perhaps matches TRBD1 (5 bases). Trimming stripped 7 bases from V and 3 bases from J, with 10 bases between. Germline CDR1 SNHLY, CDR2 FYNNEI. The length of the CDR3 is 13 residues. CDR3 loop: CASTGTDNQPQHF. The CDR3 DNA is TGTGCCAGCACAGGGACTGACAATCAGCCCCAGCATTTT.